These T cell receptor beta chains were read from a single sample in a study of cytomegalovirus exposure and HLA in healthy donors. Here immunoSEQ multiplex PCR was the method, and the copy in TCRdb shows in-frame clones only, minus some. The sample includes 95,000 to 150,000 clones, 50% to 75% of them seen just once. The sequencing input was PBMCs. The origin of the receptors is a woman aged 40 to 50 in good health and CMV-seropositive. CDR3s include the opening cysteine and the closing phenylalanine or tryptophan.

CDR3 protein: CASSLDEQEYNEQFF; V gene: TRBV7-9
CDR3 protein: CASGPVGGEYNEQFF; V gene: TRBV5-1
CDR3 protein: CASSEAGRDQPQHF; V gene: TRBV6-1
CDR3 protein: CASSDSGGAGGRNEQFF; V gene: TRBV13
CDR3 protein: CASSSQGQGGNTIYF; V gene: TRBV5-6
CDR3 protein: CASSFGQGGSEQYF; V gene: TRBV5-4
CDR3 protein: CASTLQGTSTEAFF; V gene: TRBV6-6
CDR3 protein: CASSFGGTYNEQFF; V gene: TRBV7-2
CDR3 protein: CASSTGTEYGYTF; V gene: TRBV6-1
CDR3 protein: CASSPLGGNEQYF; V gene: TRBV7-6
CDR3 protein: CASSLAGTGDGAFF; V gene: TRBV5-1
CDR3 protein: CASSAGHVSGANVLTF; V gene: TRBV9
CDR3 protein: CASSLDGAGDEQFF; V gene: TRBV11-2
CDR3 protein: CASSPFRDTTEAFF; V gene: TRBV2
CDR3 protein: CASSISPVGGHYGNTIYF; V gene: TRBV19
CDR3 protein: CASSPSTGYYEQYF; V gene: TRBV2
CDR3 protein: CASSLETGPIYGYPF; V gene: TRBV28
CDR3 protein: CASSRDFPPGELFF; V gene: TRBV6-6
CDR3 protein: CASSVEDTPYEQYF; V gene: TRBV9
CDR3 protein: CASSESSVTYEQYF; V gene: TRBV6-5
CDR3 protein: CASGLNRNNEKLFF; V gene: TRBV11-2
CDR3 protein: CASSPTSGASSSYEQYF; V gene: TRBV18
CDR3 protein: CASSLDLAGGYNEQFF; V gene: TRBV5-1
CDR3 protein: CASSSPGQGRQPQHF; V gene: TRBV28
CDR3 protein: CASSYWRGEETQYF; V gene: TRBV6-8
CDR3 protein: CASGFNTGRPNTEAFF; V gene: TRBV12-5
CDR3 protein: CASSRLAGVHEQYF; V gene: TRBV6-1
CDR3 protein: CASSLSKREATNEKLFF; V gene: TRBV27
CDR3 protein: CASSLDPTVMNPEAFF; V gene: TRBV5-1
CDR3 protein: CASSEGMGREQYF; V gene: TRBV10-2
CDR3 protein: CASSQERTLGVGGYTF; V gene: TRBV4-1
CDR3 protein: CASERRLAGDYEQYF; V gene: TRBV2
CDR3 protein: CASSSVAGSGDEQFF; V gene: TRBV19
CDR3 protein: CASLRDRGGDEQFF; V gene: TRBV2
CDR3 protein: CATSTTTSESSYEQYF; V gene: TRBV15
CDR3 protein: CASSGQGYGYTF; V gene: TRBV2
CDR3 protein: CASSLQAYHQYF; V gene: TRBV7-2
CDR3 protein: CASSLSPYEQYF; V gene: TRBV5-1
CDR3 protein: CASSSGRRETQYF; V gene: TRBV2
CDR3 protein: CASSPPNSPFGTGELFF; V gene: TRBV18
CDR3 protein: CASSQQRDSEAFF; V gene: TRBV7-2
CDR3 protein: CASSVGTSGPQETQYF; V gene: TRBV9
CDR3 protein: CASSLGTSVAYEQYF; V gene: TRBV27
CDR3 protein: CASSPLPGQAGDQPQHF; V gene: TRBV5-1